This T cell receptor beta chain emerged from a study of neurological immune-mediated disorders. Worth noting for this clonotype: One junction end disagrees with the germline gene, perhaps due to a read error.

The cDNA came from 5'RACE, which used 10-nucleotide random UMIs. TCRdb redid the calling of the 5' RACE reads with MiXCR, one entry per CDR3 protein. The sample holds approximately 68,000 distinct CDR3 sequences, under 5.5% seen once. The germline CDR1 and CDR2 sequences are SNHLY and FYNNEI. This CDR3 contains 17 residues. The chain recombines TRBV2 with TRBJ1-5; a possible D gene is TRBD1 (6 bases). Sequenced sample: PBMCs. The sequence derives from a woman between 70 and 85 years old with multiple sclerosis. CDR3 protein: CASSRDPQGLVNQHQHF. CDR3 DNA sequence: TGTGCCAGCAGTCGTGACCCCCAGGGGCTAGTCAATCAGCACCAGCATTTT.